The entry below describes one TCR beta chain. The data were produced by immunoSEQ multiplex PCR, yet TCRdb's version contains in-frame clones alone and is incomplete. The sample lists 85,000 to 130,000 clones; about 93% were seen once. The record originates from a study of siplizumab effects on memory and regulatory T cells. The CDR3 is 14 amino acids. The ends were cut back, 5 bases at V and 5 bases at J, with 16 bases in the middle. The germline V gene has CDR1 SGHVS and CDR2 FQNEAQ. This clonotype originated in a human donor in good health. The specimen was Tregs sorted from blood. The chain has TRBV7-8 and TRBJ2-7, with D possibly called TRBD1 or TRBD2 (5 bases each). The CDR3 region has the DNA TGTGCCAGCAGCCGACGTGGGGGAAGACACGAGCAGTACTTC. Translating it yields CASSRRGGRHEQYF.